This T cell receptor (beta chain) was sequenced in a study of shared clonotypes between healthy human individuals. The length of the CDR3 is 17 residues. Trimming shortened V by 1 base and J by 2 bases, and 18 bases separated the two germline ends. Germline loops: CDR1 SGHTA, CDR2 FQGNSA. It was at deep level that the assay was run. Repertoires were generated with immunoSEQ multiplex PCR, while TCRdb's copy carries only in-frame clones and drops some. The sample consists of about 2.3 million clones, roughly 90% of them appearing once. This clone came up once. The chain couples TRBV7-2 to TRBJ2-7; D gene ambiguous. Sequenced: naive CD4+ T cells from PBMCs. Subset given: CD45RA+ positively selected. The receptor was derived from a man aged 18 to 30 in good health. Some clones in this sample may be carry-over from other donors' samples. CDR3 in DNA: TGTGCCAGCAGCTTAGATCGTTTTCCGACACCTCCCTACGAGCAGTACTTC. It is translated as CASSLDRFPTPPYEQYF.